This T cell receptor beta chain was documented in a study of cytomegalovirus exposure and HLA in healthy donors. Primers for the PCR totalled 60 Vbeta and 13 Jbeta. TCRdb's table, derived via immunoSEQ multiplex PCR, lists solely in-frame clones and lacks some. The sample records about 140,000 clones, 66% being singletons. Findings and caveats of the study: Immune exposure information comprised only CMV serostatus.

This clone came up a few times. Its matching antigen is unknown. This TCR derives from an older woman in good health and CMV-seronegative. The specimen was PBMCs.

In DNA, the CDR3 is TGTGCCAGCAGCTCGGCGGAGGGTCGGCGGTACTTC. Translated, it gives CASSSAEGRRYF. V usage is TRBV11-2 and J usage is TRBJ2-7; tentative D call: TRBD2 (6 bases). This CDR3 contains 12 residues. With 4 bases removed from V and 12 bases from J, the gap between germline ends came to 16 bases. CDR1 SGHAT and CDR2 FQNNGV come from the germline V gene.